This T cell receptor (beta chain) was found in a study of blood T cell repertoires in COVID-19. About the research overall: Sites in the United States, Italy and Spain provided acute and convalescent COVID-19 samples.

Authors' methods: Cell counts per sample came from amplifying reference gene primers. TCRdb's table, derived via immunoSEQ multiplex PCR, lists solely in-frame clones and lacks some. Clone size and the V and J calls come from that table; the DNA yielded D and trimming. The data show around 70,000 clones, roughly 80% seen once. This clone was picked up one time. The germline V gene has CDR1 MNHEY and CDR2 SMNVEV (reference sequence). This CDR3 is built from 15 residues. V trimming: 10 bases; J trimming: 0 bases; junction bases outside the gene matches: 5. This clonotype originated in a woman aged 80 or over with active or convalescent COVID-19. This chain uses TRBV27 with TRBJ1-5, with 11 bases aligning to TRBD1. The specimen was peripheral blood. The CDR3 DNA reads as TGTGCCACCAGGGACAGGGGGATTAGCAATCAGCCCCAGCATTTT. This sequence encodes CATRDRGISNQPQHF.